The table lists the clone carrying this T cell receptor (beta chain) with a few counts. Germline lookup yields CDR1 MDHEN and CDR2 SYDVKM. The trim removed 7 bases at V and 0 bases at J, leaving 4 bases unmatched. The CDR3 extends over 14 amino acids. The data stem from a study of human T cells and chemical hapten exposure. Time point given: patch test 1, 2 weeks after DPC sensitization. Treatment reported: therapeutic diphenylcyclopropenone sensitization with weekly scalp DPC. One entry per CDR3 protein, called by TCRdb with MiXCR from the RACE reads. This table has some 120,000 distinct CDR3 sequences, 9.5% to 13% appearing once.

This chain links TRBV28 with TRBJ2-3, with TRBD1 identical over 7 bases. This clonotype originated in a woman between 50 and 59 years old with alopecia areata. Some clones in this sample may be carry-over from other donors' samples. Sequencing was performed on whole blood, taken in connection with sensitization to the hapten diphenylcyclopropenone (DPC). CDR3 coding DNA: TGTGCCAGCACCCGACAGGGTAGCACAGATACGCAGTATTTT. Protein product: CASTRQGSTDTQYF.